One sample yielded the 22 T cell receptor beta chains listed below, sequenced in a study of blood T cell repertoires in COVID-19. Generated by immunoSEQ multiplex PCR, the TCRdb table keeps only in-frame clones and is missing some. The sample includes hundreds of thousands of clones, around 86% of them seen just once. The sample consisted of PBMCs or T cells enriched from blood (not recorded which). Source of these receptors: a man aged 30-40 years who had recovered from COVID-19.

The J gene is TRBJ1-5, the V gene TRBV4-1, with 7 nucleotides matching TRBD1. V lost 6 bases to trimming and J lost 4 bases; unmatched junction nucleotides: 3. Germline V gene lookup returns CDR1 MGHRA and CDR2 YSYEKL. The length of the CDR3 is 13 residues. DNA of the CDR3: TGCGCCAGCAGGGGACAGCCGAATCAGCCCCAGCATTTT. This translates into CASRGQPNQPQHF.

The chain links TRBV10-3 to TRBJ1-1, with 9 bases aligning to TRBD1. CDR3 length: 17 residues. V was clipped by 4 bases and J by 4 bases; unmatched bases: 13. CDR1 ENHRY and CDR2 SYGVKD come from the germline V gene. Written as DNA, the CDR3 is TGTGCCATCAGTGCCGCAATGATAGGGACAGGGTTCACTGAAGCTTTCTTT. Translation gives CAISAAMIGTGFTEAFF.

This clone was seen only once. The chain employs TRBV27 and TRBJ2-1, with 8 nucleotides matching TRBD2. J lost 0 bases, V lost 4 bases, and 11 bases had no gene match. CDR1 MNHEY and CDR2 SMNVEV come from the germline V gene (reference sequence). There are 18 residues in the CDR3. The DNA for the CDR3 is TGTGCCAGCAGTTCCTACCTCGGGGGGGCGAGCTCCTACAATGAGCAGTTCTTC. This codes for CASSSYLGGASSYNEQFF.

The chain couples TRBV9 to TRBJ1-2; D gene unclear. The CDR3 totals 16 residues. V was clipped by 0 bases and J by 2 bases, with 14 bases between them. Germline CDR1 SGDLS, CDR2 YYNGEE. The CDR3 protein is CASSVGFRGENYGYTF. For the CDR3, the DNA is TGTGCCAGCAGCGTAGGCTTCCGCGGCGAAAACTATGGCTACACCTTC.

This chain links TRBV7-9 with TRBJ1-1, with unresolved D. This CDR3 has 12 amino acids. Germline V gene lookup returns CDR1 SEHNR and CDR2 FQNEAQ (reference sequence). The V end lost 4 bases, the J end lost 7 bases, and 10 bases lay between the germline ends. The CDR3 DNA is TGTGCCAGCAGCTCCGAGTTTTTTGAAGCTTTCTTT. The encoded protein is CASSSEFFEAFF.

The chain combines TRBV2 with TRBJ1-2, with 7 positions matching TRBD1. V lost 7 bases, J lost 2 bases, and 10 bases stayed unmatched. CDR1 is SNHLY, CDR2 FYNNEI, per germline. The CDR3 contains 15 residues. CDR3 DNA sequence: TGTGCCAGCAAGAGCGCCCCGGGACAGAACTATGGCTACACCTTC. Its translation: CASKSAPGQNYGYTF.

The rearrangement uses TRBV5-1 and TRBJ2-3; 11 nucleotides align to TRBD1. With V trimmed by 1 base and J by 5 bases, 6 bases remained unmatched. Germline V gene lookup returns CDR1 SGHRS and CDR2 YFSETQ. CDR3 length: 16 amino acids. The CDR3: CASSLTGQGDIDTQYF. For the CDR3, the DNA is TGCGCCAGCAGCTTGACGGGACAGGGGGACATAGATACGCAGTATTTT.

This clone was seen repeatedly, ten times or more. V and J are TRBV7-9 and TRBJ1-2, with a weak D call TRBD1 (5 bases). With 4 bases removed from V and 4 bases from J, the gap between germline ends came to 10 bases. The CDR3 consists of 13 residues. Germline lookup yields CDR1 SEHNR and CDR2 FQNEAQ (reference sequence). The CDR3 loop reads CASSSQGLYGYTF. As DNA, the CDR3 is TGTGCCAGCAGCTCGCAGGGCCTCTATGGCTACACCTTC.

The table lists this clone with a few counts. This chain links TRBV6-1 with TRBJ1-2; tentatively, D is TRBD1 (6 bases). Germline CDR1 is MNHNS and CDR2 is SASEGT. Trimming took 3 bases from V and 0 from J, leaving 11 bases between them. This CDR3 is built from 15 residues. The CDR3 DNA reads as TGTGCCAGCAGTGATATGCGGACAGCTAACTATGGCTACACCTTC. Amino acid sequence: CASSDMRTANYGYTF.

V is TRBV28 and J is TRBJ2-3, with TRBD1 identical over 8 bases. CDR3 length equals 16 residues. V lost 2 bases and J lost 3; bases outside the gene matches: 7. CDR1 is MDHEN, CDR2 SYDVKM, per germline. CDR3 coding DNA: TGTGCCAGCAGTTTAAGGACAGGGAGTGAGACAGATACGCAGTATTTT. Translated: CASSLRTGSETDTQYF.

The chain uses TRBV5-1 and TRBJ2-2; 10 bases match TRBD1. This CDR3 contains 15 residues. The V segment lost 2 bases and the J segment 5 bases; nucleotides outside the gene matches: 3. The germline V gene encodes CDR1 SGHRS and CDR2 YFSETQ. CDR3 sequence reads: CASSFDRGQTGELFF. The CDR3 nucleotides are TGCGCCAGCAGCTTCGACAGGGGGCAAACCGGGGAGCTGTTTTTT. The entire variable domain, with the rest obtained from reference TRBV5-1 and TRBJ2-2, is as follows: KAGVTQTPRYLIKTRGQQVTLSCSPISGHRSVSWYQQTPGQGLQFLFEYFSETQRNKGNFPGRFSGRQFSNSRSEMNVSTLELGDSALYLCASSFDRGQTGELFFGEGSRLTVL.

The rearrangement links TRBV5-6 to TRBJ2-7; perhaps TRBD2 as D (7 bases). Germline assignment: CDR1 SGHDT and CDR2 YYEEEE. The CDR3 spans 15 residues. The germline V and J ends were trimmed by 7 bases and 1 base, with 18 bases remaining between them. The CDR3 nucleotides are TGTGCCAGCGGCATACGGGGGGCCGAGTCCTACGAGCAGTACTTC. It yields the protein CASGIRGAESYEQYF.

The V call is TRBV7-2, the J call TRBJ1-5; D may be TRBD1 (6 bases). V dropped 5 bases and J dropped 1 base, with 9 bases sitting between them. In germline, CDR1 is SGHTA, CDR2 FQGNSA. The CDR3 spans 14 residues. The CDR3 region has the DNA TGTGCCAGCAGCCAAAGGGGGAGCAATCAGCCCCAGCATTTT. It yields the protein CASSQRGSNQPQHF.

This chain links TRBV4-1 with TRBJ2-7; D perhaps matches TRBD1 (5 bases). Germline V gene data show CDR1 as MGHRA and CDR2 as YSYEKL. The ends were cut back, 0 bases at V and 3 bases at J, with 18 bases in the middle. The length of the CDR3 is 17 residues. The CDR3 is CASSQEGRGKRRYEQYF. CDR3 DNA sequence: TGCGCCAGCAGCCAAGAGGGTAGGGGTAAACGGCGCTACGAGCAGTACTTC.

The genes are TRBV7-2 and TRBJ2-1, with TRBD2 matching 10 bases. CDR3 size: 18 residues. Germline CDR1 is SGHTA and CDR2 is FQGNSA. J lost 8 bases, V lost 5 bases, and 18 bases had no gene match. As DNA, the CDR3 is TGTGCCAGCAGCCCGCCAGGAAGCGGGAGGGCCAGAGCGGATGAGCAGTTCTTC. Translating it yields CASSPPGSGRARADEQFF.

The J gene is TRBJ2-5, the V gene TRBV27, with TRBD2 identical over 10 bases. This CDR3 contains 16 residues. Germline CDR1 and CDR2: MNHEY and SMNVEV (reference sequence). With V trimmed by 8 bases and J by 5 bases, 14 bases remained unmatched. The DNA of the CDR3 is TGTGCCAGCGCTTATAGGGCAGCGGGGGGGCCCGAGACCCAGTACTTC. It is translated as CASAYRAAGGPETQYF.

The gene calls are TRBV7-2 and TRBJ2-7, with D maybe TRBD2 (5 bases). The V end lost 5 bases, the J end lost 3 bases, and 11 bases lay between the germline ends. This CDR3 comprises 13 residues. The germline V gene has CDR1 SGHTA and CDR2 FQGNSA. CDR3 bases: TGTGCCAGCAGCCCCCTCCGGGGCTACGAGCAGTACTTC. Amino acid sequence: CASSPLRGYEQYF.

The rearrangement joins TRBV18 to TRBJ1-1, with 8 bases identical to TRBD1. Germline CDR1 is KGHSH and CDR2 is LQKENI. V lost 6 bases, J lost 3 bases, and 3 bases stayed unmatched. The CDR3 totals 13 residues. CDR3 in amino acids: CASSGQEDTEAFF. For the CDR3, the DNA is TGTGCCAGCTCGGGACAGGAGGACACTGAAGCTTTCTTT.

The chain joins TRBV10-3 to TRBJ2-7; 13 positions match TRBD2. Germline V gene sequence: CDR1 ENHRY, CDR2 SYGVKD. The V gene end was trimmed by 0 bases and the J gene end by 8 bases; junction bases not matched to a gene: 1. This CDR3 comprises 14 residues. CDR3 in amino acids: CAISESTSGGKQYF. The CDR3, as DNA: TGTGCCATCAGTGAGTCGACTAGCGGGGGGAAGCAGTACTTC.

The genes are TRBV24-1 and TRBJ1-1, with 7 bases identical to TRBD1. Trimming at V came to 0 bases and at J to 0 bases, leaving 0 bases not matched to a gene. This CDR3 is built from 15 residues. Germline CDR1 KGHDR, CDR2 SFDVKD. DNA for the CDR3: TGTGCCACCAGTGATTTGACAGGGGTGAACACTGAAGCTTTCTTT. This sequence encodes CATSDLTGVNTEAFF.

The rearrangement uses TRBV5-4 and TRBJ1-1; possibly TRBD1 for D (6 bases). The CDR3 covers 14 residues. The germline V and J ends were trimmed by 0 bases and 5 bases, with 11 bases remaining between them. Germline values: CDR1 SGHNT, CDR2 YYREEE (reference sequence). CDR3: CASSLAQGITEAFF. The CDR3, as DNA: TGTGCCAGCAGCTTGGCCCAGGGGATTACTGAAGCTTTCTTT. Filled out from reference TRBV5-4 and TRBJ1-1, the complete variable domain reads ETGVTQSPTHLIKTRGQQVTLRCSSQSGHNTVSWYQQALGQGPQFIFQYYREEENGRGNFPPRFSGLQFPNYSSELNVNALELDDSALYLCASSLAQGITEAFFGQGTRLTVV.

This chain connects TRBV9 to TRBJ2-1; D is ambiguous. The V end was cut by 0 bases, the J end by 6 bases, with 7 bases between. CDR1 is SGDLS and CDR2 is YYNGEE in the germline V gene. This CDR3 is 13 amino acids long. CDR3 sequence reads: CASSVGFSNEQFF. In nucleotides, the CDR3 is TGTGCCAGCAGCGTAGGGTTCAGCAATGAGCAGTTCTTC.